This T cell receptor beta chain was identified during a study of blood T cell repertoires in COVID-19. The data were produced by immunoSEQ multiplex PCR, yet TCRdb's version contains in-frame clones alone and is incomplete. The sample consists of some 400,000 clones, roughly 77% of them appearing once. Germline V gene data show CDR1 as GTSNPN and CDR2 as SVGIG (reference sequence). Trimming took 3 bases from V and 0 from J, leaving 14 bases between them. The CDR3 loop spans 15 amino acids. The rearrangement links TRBV30 to TRBJ1-1; the D is unclear. The clonotype was recovered from a human donor with acute or convalescent COVID-19. The donor label of this sample is uncertain. Sequenced material: peripheral blood. The CDR3 is CAWRRPLLMNTEAFF. As DNA, the CDR3 is TGTGCCTGGAGGAGGCCACTTCTAATGAACACTGAAGCTTTCTTT. Together with reference TRBV30 and TRBJ1-1, the CDR3 gives the full variable domain: SQTIHQWPATLVQPVGSPLSLECTVEGTSNPNLYWYRQAAGRGLQLLFYSVGIGQISSEVPQNLSASRPQDRQFILSSKKLLLSDSGFYLCAWRRPLLMNTEAFFGQGTRLTVV.